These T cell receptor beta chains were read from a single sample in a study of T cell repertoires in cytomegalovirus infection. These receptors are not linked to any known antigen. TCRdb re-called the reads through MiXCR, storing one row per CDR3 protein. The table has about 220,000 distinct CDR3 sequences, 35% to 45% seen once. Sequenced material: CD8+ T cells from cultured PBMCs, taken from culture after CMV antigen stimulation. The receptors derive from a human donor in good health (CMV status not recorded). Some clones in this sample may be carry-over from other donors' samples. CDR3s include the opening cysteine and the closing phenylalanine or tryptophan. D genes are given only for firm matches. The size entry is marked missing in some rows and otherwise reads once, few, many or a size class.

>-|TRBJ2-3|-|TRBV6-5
CASSLDVSTDTQYF
TGTGCCAGCAGTTTGGACGTTAGCACAGATACGCAGTATTTT
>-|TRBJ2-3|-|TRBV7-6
CASSLNVFTDTQYF
TGTGCCAGCAGCTTAAACGTCTTCACAGATACGCAGTATTTT
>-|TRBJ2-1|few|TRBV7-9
CASSPTTGYNEQFF
TGTGCCAGCAGCCCTACGACAGGCTACAATGAGCAGTTCTTC
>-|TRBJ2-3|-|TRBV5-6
CASSLPFAADTQYF
TGTGCCAGCAGCTTGCCATTCGCGGCAGATACGCAGTATTTT
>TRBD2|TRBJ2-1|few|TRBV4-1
CASSHSSGYNEQFF
TGCGCCAGCAGCCACTCTAGCGGTTACAATGAGCAGTTCTTC
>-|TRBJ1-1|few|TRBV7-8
CASSFFHRNTEAFF
TGTGCCAGCAGCTTCTTCCATCGTAACACTGAAGCTTTCTTT
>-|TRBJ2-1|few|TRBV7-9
CASSFPGGGGLRNNEQFF
TGTGCCAGCAGCTTCCCCGGGGGAGGGGGACTAAGAAACAATGAGCAGTTCTTC
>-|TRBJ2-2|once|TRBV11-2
CASSWTVVNTGELFF
TGTGCCAGCAGCTGGACAGTCGTGAACACCGGGGAGCTGTTTTTT
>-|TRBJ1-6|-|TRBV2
CASSGNSPLHF
TGTGCCAGCAGTGGTAATTCACCCCTCCACTTT
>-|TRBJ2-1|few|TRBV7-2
CASSPPGPPRDEQFF
TGTGCCAGCAGCCCACCGGGGCCCCCCCGGGATGAGCAGTTCTTC
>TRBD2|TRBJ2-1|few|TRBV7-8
CASSVVTGLAGDDEQFF
TGTGCCAGCAGCGTAGTGACGGGTCTAGCGGGAGATGATGAGCAGTTCTTC
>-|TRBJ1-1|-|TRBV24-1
CATTPRVPGCSGTEAFF
TGTGCCACCACCCCGCGGGTGCCGGGTTGTTCGGGCACTGAAGCTTTCTTT
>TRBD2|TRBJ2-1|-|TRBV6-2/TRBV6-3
CASSSILAGEQFF
TGTGCCAGCAGCTCGATTCTAGCGGGTGAGCAGTTCTTC
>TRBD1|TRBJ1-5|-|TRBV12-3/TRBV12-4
CASSLARDRPQHF
TGTGCCAGCAGTTTAGCCCGGGACAGACCCCAGCATTTT
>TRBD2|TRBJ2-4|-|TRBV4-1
CASSSLAGENIQYF
TGCGCCAGCAGCTCACTAGCGGGAGAAAACATTCAGTACTTC
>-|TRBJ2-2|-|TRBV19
CASSMPPYPRAPNTGELFF
TGTGCCAGTAGTATGCCACCCTATCCGAGGGCCCCGAACACCGGGGAGCTGTTTTTT
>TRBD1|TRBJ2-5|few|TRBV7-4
CASSKGTGGNQETQYF
TGTGCCAGCAGCAAAGGGACAGGTGGGAACCAAGAGACCCAGTACTTC
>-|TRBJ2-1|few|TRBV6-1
CASSEAALGKLNEQFF
TGTGCCAGCAGTGAAGCGGCCCTCGGGAAGCTCAATGAGCAGTTCTTC
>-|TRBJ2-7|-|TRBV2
CASRRTVSYEQYF
TGTGCCAGCAGACGGACAGTCTCCTACGAGCAGTACTTC
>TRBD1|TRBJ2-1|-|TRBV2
CAKPGQGGNEQFF
TGTGCCAAACCGGGACAGGGTGGCAATGAGCAGTTCTTC
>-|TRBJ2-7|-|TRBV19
CASSITGETYEQYF
TGTGCCAGTAGTATAACGGGGGAAACCTACGAGCAGTACTTC
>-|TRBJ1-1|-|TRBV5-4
CASSLSPGNTEAFF
TGTGCCAGCAGCTTAAGCCCCGGAAACACTGAAGCTTTCTTT
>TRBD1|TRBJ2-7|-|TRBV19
CASSISTTGTGMYEQYF
TGTGCCAGTAGTATCTCTACGACCGGGACAGGGATGTACGAGCAGTACTTC
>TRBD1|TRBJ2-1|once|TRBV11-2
CASSTPGTGVHEQFF
TGTGCCAGCAGCACGCCCGGGACAGGGGTGCATGAGCAGTTCTTC
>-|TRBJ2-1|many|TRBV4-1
CASTRGNEQFF
TGCGCCAGCACCCGGGGAAATGAGCAGTTCTTC
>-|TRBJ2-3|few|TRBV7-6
CASSLAHSDTQYF
TGTGCCAGCAGCTTAGCGCATTCAGATACGCAGTATTTT
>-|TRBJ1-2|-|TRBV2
CASDPKPGDINYGYTF
TGTGCCAGCGACCCTAAGCCAGGGGATATCAACTATGGCTACACCTTC
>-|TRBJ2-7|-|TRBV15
CATSLVVNYEQYF
TGTGCCACCAGCCTCGTCGTGAACTACGAGCAGTACTTC
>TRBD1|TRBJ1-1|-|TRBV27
CASSPAGQGRSEAFF
TGTGCCAGCAGTCCCGCCGGACAGGGGAGAAGTGAAGCTTTCTTT
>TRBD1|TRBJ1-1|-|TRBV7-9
CASSPRQGATEAFF
TGTGCCAGCAGCCCTAGACAGGGAGCCACTGAAGCTTTCTTT
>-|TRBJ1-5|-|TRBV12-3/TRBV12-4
CASTWGGRAGNQPQHF
TGTGCCAGCACCTGGGGGGGTAGGGCGGGCAATCAGCCCCAGCATTTT